A selection of T cell receptor beta chains follows, all from one sample in a study of radiation and T cells in renal cell carcinoma. Clones were read by immunoSEQ multiplex PCR, and TCRdb kept only the in-frame ones, dropping some. The table lists about 23,000 clones, roughly 64% of them singletons. The input for sequencing was tumor tissue, taken from a patient whose treatment was nephrectomy without radiotherapy. These receptors came from a man aged 40-49 years with renal cell carcinoma. Both conserved end residues are part of each CDR3. The order of the fields is clone size, J gene, D gene, V gene, CDR3 DNA, CDR3 protein. The D gene is left open where the match is weak. The size of a clone is reported for some rows only, either as once, few or many, or as a class for expanded clones.

abundance: -; j_gene: TRBJ1-2; d_gene: TRBD1; v_gene: TRBV13; CDR3nt: TGTGCCAGCAGCCGGTGGGACAGAGACAACTATGGCTACACCTTC; CDR3aa: CASSRWDRDNYGYTF
abundance: -; j_gene: TRBJ1-1; d_gene: -; v_gene: TRBV5-1; CDR3nt: TGCGCCAGTAACACGGGGGGGAACACTGAAGCTTTCTTT; CDR3aa: CASNTGGNTEAFF
abundance: -; j_gene: TRBJ2-7; d_gene: -; v_gene: TRBV7-8; CDR3nt: TGTGCCATCAGCGTGGTTGGTAGTCAGGGGTACGAGCAGTACTTC; CDR3aa: CAISVVGSQGYEQYF
abundance: few; j_gene: TRBJ2-1; d_gene: TRBD2; v_gene: TRBV10-3; CDR3nt: TGTGCCATCAGTGAGGCGAGCGGGGATGAGCAGTTCTTC; CDR3aa: CAISEASGDEQFF
abundance: many; j_gene: TRBJ2-5; d_gene: -; v_gene: TRBV6-5; CDR3nt: TGTGCCAGCAGTAACCGGGACTTTAAACAGACCCAGTACTTC; CDR3aa: CASSNRDFKQTQYF
abundance: -; j_gene: TRBJ2-3; d_gene: -; v_gene: TRBV2; CDR3nt: TGTGCCAGCAAGAGGGGTTGGGTGGGTCAAGATACGCAGTATTTT; CDR3aa: CASKRGWVGQDTQYF
abundance: -; j_gene: TRBJ2-5; d_gene: -; v_gene: TRBV4-1; CDR3nt: TGCGCCAGCAGCGGACACACGGGACAAACCCAAGAGACCCAGTACTTC; CDR3aa: CASSGHTGQTQETQYF
abundance: few; j_gene: TRBJ1-2; d_gene: TRBD1; v_gene: TRBV28; CDR3nt: TGTGCCAGCAGCGCCAATCTCGGGACAGGGAACTATGGCTACACCTTC; CDR3aa: CASSANLGTGNYGYTF
abundance: -; j_gene: TRBJ1-5; d_gene: -; v_gene: TRBV19; CDR3nt: TGTGCCAGTAGGCTCCGAGTGAGCAATCGGCCCCAGCATTTT; CDR3aa: CASRLRVSNRPQHF
abundance: -; j_gene: TRBJ2-4; d_gene: -; v_gene: TRBV10-2; CDR3nt: TGCGCCAGCAGTGAGTCGTTGGAGTCCATCAAAAACATTCAGTACTTC; CDR3aa: CASSESLESIKNIQYF
abundance: -; j_gene: TRBJ2-2; d_gene: TRBD2; v_gene: TRBV5-1; CDR3nt: TGCGCCAGCACGGGTAGCGGGGGAAACACCGGGGAGCTGTTTTTT; CDR3aa: CASTGSGGNTGELFF
abundance: -; j_gene: TRBJ1-2; d_gene: -; v_gene: TRBV9; CDR3nt: TGTGCCAGCAGCACCACAGGGCATGGCTACACCTTC; CDR3aa: CASSTTGHGYTF
abundance: -; j_gene: TRBJ2-2; d_gene: TRBD2; v_gene: TRBV27; CDR3nt: TGTGCCAGCAGTTTACTGAGCGGGGGGCCCGCCGGGGAGCTGTTTTTT; CDR3aa: CASSLLSGGPAGELFF
abundance: many; j_gene: TRBJ1-5; d_gene: -; v_gene: TRBV7-8; CDR3nt: TGTGCCAGCAGCCGGGGAGGGGCGGTTCAGCCCCAGCATTTT; CDR3aa: CASSRGGAVQPQHF
abundance: -; j_gene: TRBJ1-4; d_gene: TRBD1; v_gene: TRBV5-4; CDR3nt: TGTGCCAGCAGCGTTGGGACAGGGGGTGAATCGAAACTGTTTTTT; CDR3aa: CASSVGTGGESKLFF
abundance: few; j_gene: TRBJ1-2; d_gene: -; v_gene: TRBV5-6; CDR3nt: TGTGCCAGCAGCTTGAGGGGCAGCTATGGCTACACCTTC; CDR3aa: CASSLRGSYGYTF
abundance: -; j_gene: TRBJ1-4; d_gene: -; v_gene: TRBV6-1; CDR3nt: TGTGCCAGCACTCTTCAGGGACGTACTAATGAAAAACTGTTTTTT; CDR3aa: CASTLQGRTNEKLFF
abundance: few; j_gene: TRBJ2-2; d_gene: -; v_gene: TRBV4-3; CDR3nt: TGCGCCAGCAGCCAAGGAGGAGCCCGGGGGGAGCTGTTTTTT; CDR3aa: CASSQGGARGELFF
abundance: -; j_gene: TRBJ1-2; d_gene: TRBD1; v_gene: TRBV5-1; CDR3nt: TGCGCCAGCAGCTCAAACAGGGGAAATACTGATGGCTACACCTTC; CDR3aa: CASSSNRGNTDGYTF
abundance: -; j_gene: TRBJ2-7; d_gene: TRBD1; v_gene: TRBV7-9; CDR3nt: TGTGCCAGCAGCACAGGGGGCTACGAGCAGTACTTC; CDR3aa: CASSTGGYEQYF
abundance: -; j_gene: TRBJ1-1; d_gene: -; v_gene: TRBV6-5; CDR3nt: TGTGCCAGCCAGGGGCCTATGAACACTGAAGCTTTCTTT; CDR3aa: CASQGPMNTEAFF
abundance: few; j_gene: TRBJ2-7; d_gene: TRBD2; v_gene: TRBV6-6; CDR3nt: TGTGCCAGCAGTTACTCCCGCGGGGGGCACGAGCAGTACTTC; CDR3aa: CASSYSRGGHEQYF
abundance: few; j_gene: TRBJ1-1; d_gene: -; v_gene: TRBV6-5; CDR3nt: TGTGCCGTACAGGGTCCGGACACTGAAGCTTTCTTT; CDR3aa: CAVQGPDTEAFF
abundance: many; j_gene: TRBJ1-2; d_gene: -; v_gene: TRBV4-1; CDR3nt: TGCGCCAGCAGCCCCTGGGACAAAAACTATGGCTACACCTTC; CDR3aa: CASSPWDKNYGYTF
abundance: -; j_gene: TRBJ1-1; d_gene: -; v_gene: TRBV2; CDR3nt: TGTGCCAGCATCCGATCGGGGACTGAAGCTTTCTTT; CDR3aa: CASIRSGTEAFF
abundance: -; j_gene: TRBJ2-5; d_gene: -; v_gene: TRBV27; CDR3nt: TGTGCCAGCAGTCCTCACTATCAAGAGACCCAGTACTTC; CDR3aa: CASSPHYQETQYF
abundance: -; j_gene: TRBJ1-2; d_gene: TRBD1; v_gene: TRBV5-1; CDR3nt: TGCGCCAGCAGCTTCAATCAGGGGGCTCGTGGCTACACCTTC; CDR3aa: CASSFNQGARGYTF
abundance: -; j_gene: TRBJ2-1; d_gene: -; v_gene: TRBV5-6; CDR3nt: TGTGCCAGCAGCCTGAGTCCTGAGCAGTTCTTC; CDR3aa: CASSLSPEQFF
abundance: -; j_gene: TRBJ2-7; d_gene: -; v_gene: TRBV7-9; CDR3nt: TGTGCCAGCAGCGCGCGGGACAGCCAGCAGTACTTC; CDR3aa: CASSARDSQQYF
abundance: medium-sized; j_gene: TRBJ1-1; d_gene: -; v_gene: TRBV5-6; CDR3nt: TGTGCCAGCAGCTTGATTACCAGTGAAGAAGCTTTCTTT; CDR3aa: CASSLITSEEAFF
abundance: few; j_gene: TRBJ1-1; d_gene: -; v_gene: TRBV4-3; CDR3nt: TGCGCCAGCAGCCACGAGGAGGGTGAAGCTTTCTTT; CDR3aa: CASSHEEGEAFF
abundance: -; j_gene: TRBJ1-2; d_gene: -; v_gene: TRBV6-1; CDR3nt: TGTGCCAGCAGAGGTTTCTATGGCTACACCTTC; CDR3aa: CASRGFYGYTF
abundance: many; j_gene: TRBJ1-2; d_gene: -; v_gene: TRBV25-1; CDR3nt: TGTGCCAGCAGTGAATGGGGGGCAGGCGAAGGCTACACCTTC; CDR3aa: CASSEWGAGEGYTF
abundance: -; j_gene: TRBJ1-1; d_gene: -; v_gene: TRBV27; CDR3nt: TGTGCCAGCAGTTTATCTAGGGGTTGGGTGAGGGAAGCTTTCTTT; CDR3aa: CASSLSRGWVREAFF
abundance: few; j_gene: TRBJ1-1; d_gene: -; v_gene: TRBV4-3; CDR3nt: TGCGCCAGCAGCCAATCGGTGATGAACACTGAAGCTTTCTTT; CDR3aa: CASSQSVMNTEAFF
abundance: -; j_gene: TRBJ2-3; d_gene: -; v_gene: TRBV5-4; CDR3nt: TGTGCCAGCAGCGCGTTTGGGGGACGCACAGATACGCAGTATTTT; CDR3aa: CASSAFGGRTDTQYF
abundance: -; j_gene: TRBJ2-1; d_gene: -; v_gene: TRBV6-1; CDR3nt: TGTGCCAGCAGTGCTCGCGGTGCCTACAATGAGCAGTTCTTC; CDR3aa: CASSARGAYNEQFF
abundance: few; j_gene: TRBJ1-1; d_gene: -; v_gene: TRBV10-3; CDR3nt: TGTGCCATCAGTGAGTCAGGGGGCACTGAAGCTTTCTTT; CDR3aa: CAISESGGTEAFF
abundance: -; j_gene: TRBJ1-1; d_gene: -; v_gene: TRBV27; CDR3nt: TGTGCCAGCAGTTTAAACGGGCGTTTAGAGAACACTGAAGCTTTCTTT; CDR3aa: CASSLNGRLENTEAFF
abundance: few; j_gene: TRBJ2-7; d_gene: -; v_gene: TRBV28; CDR3nt: TGTGCCAGCAGTATGACAGGCTCCTACGAGCAGTACTTC; CDR3aa: CASSMTGSYEQYF
abundance: -; j_gene: TRBJ1-1; d_gene: -; v_gene: TRBV7-9; CDR3nt: TGTGCCAGCAGCTTAGGGTTTTATCCTGAAGCTTTCTTT; CDR3aa: CASSLGFYPEAFF
abundance: -; j_gene: TRBJ2-5; d_gene: TRBD1; v_gene: TRBV13; CDR3nt: TGTGCCAGCAGCCACCGGGACAGAGGGGTGGAGACCCAGTACTTC; CDR3aa: CASSHRDRGVETQYF
abundance: once; j_gene: TRBJ1-1; d_gene: -; v_gene: TRBV28; CDR3nt: TGTGCCAGCCGATGGGAGGGGGGCAACACTGAAGCTTTCTTT; CDR3aa: CASRWEGGNTEAFF
abundance: few; j_gene: TRBJ1-1; d_gene: TRBD1; v_gene: TRBV18; CDR3nt: TGTGCCAGCTCACCACCGTACAGGGGCCAGGTCGGAGCTTTCTTT; CDR3aa: CASSPPYRGQVGAFF
abundance: once; j_gene: TRBJ2-5; d_gene: -; v_gene: TRBV30; CDR3nt: TGTGCCTGGAGTCGTCTACTGGGAGAGACCCAGTACTTC; CDR3aa: CAWSRLLGETQYF
abundance: -; j_gene: TRBJ1-1; d_gene: -; v_gene: TRBV13; CDR3nt: TGTGCCAGCGCTGGGGAAGGGGCAGGGTCGGGAATGAACACTGAAGCTTTCTTT; CDR3aa: CASAGEGAGSGMNTEAFF
abundance: -; j_gene: TRBJ2-7; d_gene: -; v_gene: TRBV5-1; CDR3nt: TGCGCCAGCAGCTCGATGGGGGGGCCCTACGAGCAGTACTTC; CDR3aa: CASSSMGGPYEQYF
abundance: -; j_gene: TRBJ2-1; d_gene: TRBD2; v_gene: TRBV4-2; CDR3nt: TGTGCCAGCAGCCCAACAGCGGGGGGGCAGAATGAGCAGTTCTTC; CDR3aa: CASSPTAGGQNEQFF
abundance: -; j_gene: TRBJ2-1; d_gene: TRBD2; v_gene: TRBV10-3; CDR3nt: TGTGCCATCAGAGCCGGGACTACCTTGGGGGAGCAGTTCTTC; CDR3aa: CAIRAGTTLGEQFF
abundance: few; j_gene: TRBJ1-6; d_gene: -; v_gene: TRBV30; CDR3nt: TGTGCCTGGCTAAAGGGACGGAATTCACCCCTCCACTTT; CDR3aa: CAWLKGRNSPLHF
abundance: -; j_gene: TRBJ2-5; d_gene: TRBD2; v_gene: TRBV5-1; CDR3nt: TGCGCCAGCAGCTTGGCCCAGGCTAGCGGGGGGCTACGGTACTTC; CDR3aa: CASSLAQASGGLRYF